Detailed here is one T cell receptor (beta chain). Its target is not known. The data were taken from a study of T cell responses to AZD1222 COVID-19 vaccine. The assay was immunoSEQ multiplex PCR, and TCRdb's table has in-frame clones only and misses some. The sample contains 95,000 to 150,000 clones, more than 75% of which appear only once. From germline, CDR1 is MNHEY and CDR2 SVGAGI. V was clipped by 8 bases and J by 1 base, with 9 bases between them. This CDR3 is 13 amino acids long. Study-wide results and caveats: In a largely white British group with more females than males, clonal diversity was possibly underestimated. Once two AZD1222 doses were given, Spike-specific TCR breadth and depth went up.

This TCR came from an adult in good health. The chain recombines TRBV6-5 with TRBJ1-3, with D tentatively TRBD1 (6 bases). The material was peripheral blood, obtained on day 0 of AZD1222 vaccination. The CDR3 here is CASQGLSGNTIYF. Written as DNA, the CDR3 is TGTGCCAGCCAGGGGTTATCTGGAAACACCATATATTTT.